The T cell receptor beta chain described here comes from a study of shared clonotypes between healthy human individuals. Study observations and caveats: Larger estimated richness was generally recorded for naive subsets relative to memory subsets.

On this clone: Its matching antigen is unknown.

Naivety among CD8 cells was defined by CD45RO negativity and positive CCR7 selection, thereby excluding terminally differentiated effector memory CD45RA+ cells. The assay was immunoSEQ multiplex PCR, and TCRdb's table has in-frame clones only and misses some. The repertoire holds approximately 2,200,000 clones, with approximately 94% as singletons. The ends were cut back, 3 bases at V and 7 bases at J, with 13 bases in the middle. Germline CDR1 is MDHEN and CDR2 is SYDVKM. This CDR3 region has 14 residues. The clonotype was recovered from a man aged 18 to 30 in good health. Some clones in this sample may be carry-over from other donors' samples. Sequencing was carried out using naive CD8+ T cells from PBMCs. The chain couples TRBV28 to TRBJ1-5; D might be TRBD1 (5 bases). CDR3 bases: TGTGCCAGCAGTTTCGGCAGGGCTAAGCAGCCCCAGCATTTT. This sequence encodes CASSFGRAKQPQHF.